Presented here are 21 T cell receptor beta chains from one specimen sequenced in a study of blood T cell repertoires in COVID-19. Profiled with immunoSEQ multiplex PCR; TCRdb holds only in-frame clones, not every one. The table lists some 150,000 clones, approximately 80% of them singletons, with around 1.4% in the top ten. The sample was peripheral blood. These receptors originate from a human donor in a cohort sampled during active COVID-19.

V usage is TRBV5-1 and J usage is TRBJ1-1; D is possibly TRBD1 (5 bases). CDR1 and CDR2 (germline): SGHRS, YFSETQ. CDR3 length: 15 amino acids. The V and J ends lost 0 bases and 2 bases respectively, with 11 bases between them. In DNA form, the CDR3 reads TGCGCCAGCAGCTTGGGAGACAGACCTAACACTGAAGCTTTCTTT. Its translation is CASSLGDRPNTEAFF. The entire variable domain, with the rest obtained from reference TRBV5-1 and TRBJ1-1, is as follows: KAGVTQTPRYLIKTRGQQVTLSCSPISGHRSVSWYQQTPGQGLQFLFEYFSETQRNKGNFPGRFSGRQFSNSRSEMNVSTLELGDSALYLCASSLGDRPNTEAFFGQGTRLTVV.

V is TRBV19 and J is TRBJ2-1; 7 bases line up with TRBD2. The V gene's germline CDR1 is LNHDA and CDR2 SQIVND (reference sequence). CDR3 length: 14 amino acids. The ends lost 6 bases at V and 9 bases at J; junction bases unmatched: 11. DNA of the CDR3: TGTGCCAGTAGCACGGGGGGAGTTTCCTTTGAGCAGTTCTTC. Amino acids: CASSTGGVSFEQFF. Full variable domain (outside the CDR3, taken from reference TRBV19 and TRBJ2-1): DGGITQSPKYLFRKEGQNVTLSCEQNLNHDAMYWYRQDPGQGLRLIYYSQIVNDFQKGDIAEGYSVSREKKESFPLTVTSAQKNPTAFYLCASSTGGVSFEQFFGPGTRLTVL.

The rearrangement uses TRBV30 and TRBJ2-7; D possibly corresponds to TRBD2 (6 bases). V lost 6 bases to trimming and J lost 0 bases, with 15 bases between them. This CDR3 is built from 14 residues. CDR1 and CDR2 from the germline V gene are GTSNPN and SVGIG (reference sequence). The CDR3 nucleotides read TGTGCCTGCACCCGGGTTAGCGGCTCCTACGAGCAGTACTTC. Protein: CACTRVSGSYEQYF.

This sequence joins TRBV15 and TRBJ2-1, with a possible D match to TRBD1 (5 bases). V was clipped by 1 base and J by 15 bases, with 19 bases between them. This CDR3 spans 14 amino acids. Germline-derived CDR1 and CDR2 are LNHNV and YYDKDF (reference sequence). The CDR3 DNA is TGTGCCACCAGCAGAGGCCCACTCCAGGGCGGTCCGTTCTTC. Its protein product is CATSRGPLQGGPFF.

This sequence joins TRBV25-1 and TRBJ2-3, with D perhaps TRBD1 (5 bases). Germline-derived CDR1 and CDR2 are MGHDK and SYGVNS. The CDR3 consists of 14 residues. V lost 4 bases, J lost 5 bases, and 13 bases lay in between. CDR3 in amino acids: CASSAPGLRDTQYF. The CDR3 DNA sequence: TGTGCCAGCAGTGCACCAGGGTTAAGAGATACGCAGTATTTT.

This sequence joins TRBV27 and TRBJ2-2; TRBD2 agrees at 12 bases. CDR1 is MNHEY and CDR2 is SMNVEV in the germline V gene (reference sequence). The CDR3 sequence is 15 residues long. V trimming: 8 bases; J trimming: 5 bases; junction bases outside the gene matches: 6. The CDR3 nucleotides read TGTGCCAGCGAGGGGCTAGCGGGAGGGACCGGGGAGCTGTTTTTT. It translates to CASEGLAGGTGELFF.

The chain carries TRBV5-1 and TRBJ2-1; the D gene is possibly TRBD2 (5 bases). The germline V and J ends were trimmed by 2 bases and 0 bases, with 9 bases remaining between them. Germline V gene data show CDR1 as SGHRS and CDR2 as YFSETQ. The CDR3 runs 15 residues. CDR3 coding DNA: TGCGCCAGCAGCTTATCGGGGTTCTCCTACAATGAGCAGTTCTTC. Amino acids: CASSLSGFSYNEQFF.

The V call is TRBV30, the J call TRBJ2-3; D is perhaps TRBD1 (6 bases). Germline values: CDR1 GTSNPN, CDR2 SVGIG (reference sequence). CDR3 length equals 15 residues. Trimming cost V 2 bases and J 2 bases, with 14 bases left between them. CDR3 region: CAWSFGRGYTDTQYF. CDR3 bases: TGTGCCTGGAGTTTCGGCAGGGGATACACAGATACGCAGTATTTT.

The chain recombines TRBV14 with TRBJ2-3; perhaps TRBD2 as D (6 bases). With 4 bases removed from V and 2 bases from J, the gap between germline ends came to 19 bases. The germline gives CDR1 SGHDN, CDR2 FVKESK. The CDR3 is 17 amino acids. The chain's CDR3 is CASSPLGTGLNTDTQYF. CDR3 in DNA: TGTGCCAGCAGCCCGCTGGGTACCGGACTAAACACAGATACGCAGTATTTT.

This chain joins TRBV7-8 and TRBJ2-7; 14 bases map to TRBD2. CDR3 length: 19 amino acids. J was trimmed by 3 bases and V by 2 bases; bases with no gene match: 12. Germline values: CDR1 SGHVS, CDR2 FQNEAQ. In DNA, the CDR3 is TGTGCCAGCAGCTTAACTGGACTAGCGGGAGGCCCCGGCCACTACGAGCAGTACTTC. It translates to CASSLTGLAGGPGHYEQYF.

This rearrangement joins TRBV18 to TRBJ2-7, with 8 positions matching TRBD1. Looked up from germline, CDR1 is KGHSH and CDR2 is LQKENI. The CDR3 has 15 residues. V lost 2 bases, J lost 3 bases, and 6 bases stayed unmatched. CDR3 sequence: CASSPRTGIDYEQYF. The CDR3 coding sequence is TGTGCCAGCTCACCAAGGACAGGGATTGACTACGAGCAGTACTTC.

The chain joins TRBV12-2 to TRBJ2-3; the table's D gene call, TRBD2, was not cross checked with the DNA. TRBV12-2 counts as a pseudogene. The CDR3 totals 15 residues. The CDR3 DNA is TGTGCAAGTCGCCTACTAGCGGGAGGCACAGATACGCAGTATTTT. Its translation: CASRLLAGGTDTQYF.

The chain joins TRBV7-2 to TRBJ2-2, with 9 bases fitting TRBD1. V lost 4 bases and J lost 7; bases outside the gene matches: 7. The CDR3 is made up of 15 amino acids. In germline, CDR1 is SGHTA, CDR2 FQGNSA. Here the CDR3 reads CASSSGTGFLGELFF. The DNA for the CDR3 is TGTGCCAGCAGCTCCGGGACAGGGTTCCTCGGGGAGCTGTTTTTT.

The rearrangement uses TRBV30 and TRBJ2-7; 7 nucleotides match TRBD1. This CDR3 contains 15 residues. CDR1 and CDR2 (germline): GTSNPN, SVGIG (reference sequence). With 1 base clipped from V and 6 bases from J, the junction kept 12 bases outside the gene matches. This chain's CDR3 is CAWSADPTGQAEQYF. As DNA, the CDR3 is TGTGCCTGGAGTGCGGATCCGACAGGGCAAGCCGAGCAGTACTTC. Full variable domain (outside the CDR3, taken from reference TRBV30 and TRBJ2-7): SQTIHQWPATLVQPVGSPLSLECTVEGTSNPNLYWYRQAAGRGLQLLFYSVGIGQISSEVPQNLSASRPQDRQFILSSKKLLLSDSGFYLCAWSADPTGQAEQYFGPGTRLTVT.

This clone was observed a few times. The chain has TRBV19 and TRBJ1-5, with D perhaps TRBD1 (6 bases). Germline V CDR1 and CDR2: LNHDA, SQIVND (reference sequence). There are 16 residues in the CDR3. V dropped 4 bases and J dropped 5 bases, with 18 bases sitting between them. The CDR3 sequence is CASSTQGQRPHQPQHF. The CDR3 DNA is TGTGCCAGTAGTACCCAAGGACAGCGTCCTCATCAGCCCCAGCATTTT.

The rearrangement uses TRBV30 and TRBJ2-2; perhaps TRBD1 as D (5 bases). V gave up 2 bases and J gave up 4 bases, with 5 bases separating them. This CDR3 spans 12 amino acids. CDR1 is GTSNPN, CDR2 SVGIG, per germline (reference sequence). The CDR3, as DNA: TGTGCCTGGAGTAGGGGCACCGGGGAGCTGTTTTTT. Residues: CAWSRGTGELFF.

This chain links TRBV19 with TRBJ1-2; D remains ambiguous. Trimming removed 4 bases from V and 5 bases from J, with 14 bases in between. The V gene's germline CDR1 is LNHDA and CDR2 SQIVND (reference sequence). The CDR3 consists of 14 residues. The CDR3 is CASSRSSDTYGYTF. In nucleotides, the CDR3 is TGTGCCAGTAGTAGGTCCTCTGACACATATGGCTACACCTTC. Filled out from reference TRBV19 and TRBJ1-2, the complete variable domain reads DGGITQSPKYLFRKEGQNVTLSCEQNLNHDAMYWYRQDPGQGLRLIYYSQIVNDFQKGDIAEGYSVSREKKESFPLTVTSAQKNPTAFYLCASSRSSDTYGYTFGSGTRLTVV.

The CDR3 is CASSLGLAGHNEQFF. In nucleotides, the CDR3 is TGTGCCAGCAGCTTAGGCCTAGCGGGCCACAATGAGCAGTTCTTC. The chain employs TRBV7-8 and TRBJ2-1, with 8 bases that match TRBD2. The V segment lost 1 base and the J segment 5 bases; nucleotides outside the gene matches: 4. The V gene's germline CDR1 is SGHVS and CDR2 FQNEAQ. This CDR3 has 15 residues.

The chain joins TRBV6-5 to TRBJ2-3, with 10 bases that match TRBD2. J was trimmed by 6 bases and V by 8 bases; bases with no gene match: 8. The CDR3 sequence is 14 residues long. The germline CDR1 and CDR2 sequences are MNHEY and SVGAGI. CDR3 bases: TGTGCCAGCCGCCCAGCGGGAGGGGAGGATACGCAGTATTTT. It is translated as CASRPAGGEDTQYF.

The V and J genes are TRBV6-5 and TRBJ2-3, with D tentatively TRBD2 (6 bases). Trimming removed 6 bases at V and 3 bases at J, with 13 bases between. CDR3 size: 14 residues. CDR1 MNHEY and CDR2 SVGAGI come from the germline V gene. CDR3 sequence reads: CASRRDWSTDTQYF. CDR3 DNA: TGTGCCAGCAGAAGGGACTGGTCGACAGATACGCAGTATTTT.

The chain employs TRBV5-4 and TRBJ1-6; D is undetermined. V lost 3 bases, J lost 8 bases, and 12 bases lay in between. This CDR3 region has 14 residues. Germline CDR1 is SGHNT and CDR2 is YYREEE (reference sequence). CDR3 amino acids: CASSSPGSYSPLHF. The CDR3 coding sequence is TGTGCCAGCAGCTCCCCGGGGTCTTATTCACCCCTCCACTTT.